The next 28 T cell receptor beta chains were all read from a single sample in a study of response to subunit inactivated influenza vaccine. TCRdb re-called the RT-PCR reads with MiXCR, one entry per CDR3 protein. The repertoire holds about 160,000 distinct CDR3 sequences, with 11% as singletons. This material consisted of non-naive T cells sorted from PBMCs, taken about 40 days after vaccination. All receptors derive from a man over 45 who received an inactivated influenza vaccine.

This chain links TRBV7-2 with TRBJ1-2; the match to TRBD1 covers 7 bases. There are 14 residues in the CDR3. Germline CDR1 and CDR2: SGHTA and FQGNSA. V gave up 5 bases and J gave up 4 bases; unmatched junction bases: 7. As DNA, the CDR3 is TGTGCCAGCAGCCCCCAGGGGGTATTCTATGGCTACACCTTC. Its translation is CASSPQGVFYGYTF.

In DNA, the CDR3 is TGTGCCAGCACCAGACAGGTCCTCTCTGGAAACACCATATATTTT. Translated, it gives CASTRQVLSGNTIYF. The V call is TRBV3-1, the J call TRBJ1-3, with D possibly TRBD1 on 6 matching bases. Germline V gene sequence: CDR1 LGHDT, CDR2 YNNKEL (reference sequence). V lost 7 bases and J 0 bases, leaving 13 bases between the germline ends. This CDR3 is 15 amino acids long.

This clonotype was seen at least ten times. The chain combines TRBV7-8 with TRBJ1-2; D may be TRBD1 (5 bases). V shed 6 bases and J shed 2 bases, with 22 bases lying between them. The germline gives CDR1 SGHVS, CDR2 FQNEAQ. The CDR3 covers 17 residues. As DNA, the CDR3 is TGTGCCAGCAGTCCCCGGACCGGGGCTCTTTTCAACTATGGCTACACCTTC. This gives the protein CASSPRTGALFNYGYTF. The whole variable domain, filled in from reference TRBV7-8 and TRBJ1-2, reads GAGVSQSPRYKVAKRGQDVALRCDPISGHVSLFWYQQALGQGPEFLTYFQNEAQLDKSGLPSDRFFAERPEGSVSTLKIQRTQQEDSAVYLCASSPRTGALFNYGYTFGSGTRLTVV.

This clonotype was detected many times. This chain joins TRBV7-9 and TRBJ2-2; D not resolved. This CDR3 has 17 residues. Germline V gene lookup returns CDR1 SEHNR and CDR2 FQNEAQ (reference sequence). Between the trimmed V and J ends, which lost 5 bases and 2 bases, there was a span of 18 bases. Here the CDR3 DNA reads TGTGCCAGCAGCCCCACAATCGACAAGCCAAACACCGGGGAGCTGTTTTTT. As protein: CASSPTIDKPNTGELFF.

As to this clonotype: This clone may be a read error of a much larger clone one base away. V is TRBV4-2 and J is TRBJ2-3; 8 bases map to TRBD2. V shed 4 bases, J shed 2 bases, and the junction held 14 bases outside the gene matches. Germline V gene sequence: CDR1 LGHNA, CDR2 YNFKEQ. CDR3 size: 18 residues. CDR3 sequence (DNA): TGTGCCAGCAGCCCACAAGGGACTGGCGGGGGGACCACAGATACGCAGTATTTT. It encodes CASSPQGTGGGTTDTQYF.

The table lists this clonotype with many counts. The chain combines TRBV24-1 with TRBJ2-5, with D possibly being TRBD2 (6 bases). Trimming left V 7 bases short and J 5 bases short, with 13 bases between. CDR3 size: 13 residues. Germline V gene sequence: CDR1 KGHDR, CDR2 SFDVKD. DNA of the CDR3: TGTGCCACCAGGTCGGGAGCTGGGGAGACCCAGTACTTC. Protein product: CATRSGAGETQYF.

This clonotype was detected a few times. This rearrangement joins TRBV10-3 to TRBJ2-3; TRBD1 matches at 8 bases. CDR1 and CDR2 (germline): ENHRY, SYGVKD. The CDR3 loop spans 14 amino acids. After removal of 6 bases from V and 2 bases from J, the junction contained 4 bases not matched to a gene. The CDR3 nucleotides are TGTGCCATCAGGCAGGGGGCTAACACAGATACGCAGTATTTT. As protein: CAIRQGANTDTQYF.

V and J are TRBV4-1 and TRBJ2-5, with TRBD1 identical over 11 bases. Germline CDR1 and CDR2: MGHRA and YSYEKL. The CDR3 consists of 16 residues. The junction had 6 bases not matched to a gene; V was cut back by 5 bases and J by 1 base. The CDR3 DNA is TGCGCCAGCAGCACCGGACAGGGGGCAACCCAAGAGACCCAGTACTTC. Translating it yields CASSTGQGATQETQYF.

This clonotype came up a few times. The chain links TRBV2 to TRBJ1-3; D might be TRBD1 (5 bases). CDR1 and CDR2 from the germline V gene are SNHLY and FYNNEI. CDR3 size: 14 residues. V lost 6 bases and J 9 bases, leaving 18 bases between the germline ends. CDR3 bases: TGTGCCAGCAGGGAAACCAGGGAATCTGGCACCATATATTTT. Protein product: CASRETRESGTIYF.

V and J are TRBV5-1 and TRBJ2-1; tentatively, D is TRBD1 (6 bases). The V gene's germline CDR1 is SGHRS and CDR2 YFSETQ. V was shortened by 4 bases and J by 8 bases, with 16 bases between the two germline ends. The length of the CDR3 is 14 residues. CDR3: CASSPGTRPHEQFF. CDR3 nucleotides: TGCGCCAGCAGCCCCGGGACACGGCCCCATGAGCAGTTCTTC.

This chain connects TRBV7-9 to TRBJ1-1; D uncertain. Trimming pared 7 bases from V and 3 bases from J, leaving 12 bases between. The CDR3 sequence is 13 residues long. Germline V gene lookup returns CDR1 SEHNR and CDR2 FQNEAQ (reference sequence). CDR3 residues: CASTKGRDTEAFF. CDR3 sequence (DNA): TGTGCCAGCACCAAGGGAAGGGACACTGAAGCTTTCTTT.

The V gene is TRBV5-1, the J gene TRBJ1-6; TRBD1 might be the D (6 bases). The CDR3 contains 16 residues. Per germline, CDR1 SGHRS and CDR2 YFSETQ. V dropped 1 base and J dropped 8 bases, with 16 bases sitting between them. The CDR3 coding sequence is TGCGCCAGCAGCTTGAGGGGGGAAGCTGAGGATTCACCCCTCCACTTT. Encoded protein: CASSLRGEAEDSPLHF.

V gene TRBV28 combines with J gene TRBJ2-7, with a weak D call TRBD1 (5 bases). CDR3 length: 15 amino acids. Trimming left V 6 bases short and J 9 bases short, with 24 bases between. The germline gives CDR1 MDHEN, CDR2 SYDVKM. CDR3 in DNA: TGTGCCAGCAGCTCCCCTGTGATGCCAGGGTCGGGGCAGTACTTC. Translation: CASSSPVMPGSGQYF. The full variable domain, with the rest looked up from reference TRBV28 and TRBJ2-7, is DVKVTQSSRYLVKRTGEKVFLECVQDMDHENMFWYRQDPGLGLRLIYFSYDVKMKEKGDIPEGYSVSREKKERFSLILESASTNQTSMYLCASSSPVMPGSGQYFGPGTRLTVT.

The rearrangement links TRBV6-6 to TRBJ1-2; D is unresolved. Trimming shortened V by 6 bases and J by 5 bases, and 4 bases separated the two germline ends. The CDR3 runs 10 residues. Germline V gene sequence: CDR1 MNHNY, CDR2 SVGAGI (reference sequence). The DNA of the CDR3 is TGTGCCAGCAGGGAATATGGCTACACCTTC. Its translation is CASREYGYTF.

This chain connects TRBV5-1 to TRBJ2-3; 14 bases line up with TRBD2. Germline assignment: CDR1 SGHRS and CDR2 YFSETQ. The length of the CDR3 is 20 residues. Trimming cost V 2 bases and J 3 bases; bases outside gene matches: 14. The CDR3 bases are TGCGCCAGCAGCTTTTCGGGACTAGCGGGGGCGGGCCGCGAGACAGATACGCAGTATTTT. It specifies CASSFSGLAGAGRETDTQYF.

V and J are TRBV18 and TRBJ1-1; no firm D call. CDR3 length equals 14 residues. Between the trimmed V and J ends, which lost 3 bases and 1 base, there was a span of 9 bases. The germline V gene has CDR1 KGHSH and CDR2 LQKENI. The CDR3 is CASSPKVENTEAFF. The CDR3 DNA is TGTGCCAGCTCACCTAAGGTGGAGAACACTGAAGCTTTCTTT.

This clonotype was detected ten times or more. V is TRBV24-1 and J is TRBJ2-2; 10 bases map to TRBD2. The germline V gene encodes CDR1 KGHDR and CDR2 SFDVKD. The trim removed 4 bases at V and 0 bases at J, leaving 7 bases unmatched. This CDR3 comprises 18 residues. DNA of the CDR3: TGTGCCACCAGTGACGGTAGCGGGAGGCCATCGAACACCGGGGAGCTGTTTTTT. It yields the protein CATSDGSGRPSNTGELFF.

This clonotype was seen ten or more times. The rearrangement joins TRBV4-1 to TRBJ2-1, with D possibly matching TRBD1 (5 bases). Trimming pared 4 bases from V and 0 bases from J, leaving 19 bases between. This CDR3 contains 18 residues. Germline lookup yields CDR1 MGHRA and CDR2 YSYEKL. The CDR3 coding sequence is TGCGCCAGCAGCCGCTCATCTAGTGGGGCACACTCCTACAATGAGCAGTTCTTC. Translating gives CASSRSSSGAHSYNEQFF.

This clonotype was detected only a few times. The rearrangement uses TRBV7-8 and TRBJ2-1, with D tentatively TRBD2 (5 bases). V was pared by 2 bases and J by 8 bases, with 10 bases between. CDR1 is SGHVS, CDR2 FQNEAQ, per germline. CDR3 length: 13 amino acids. This chain's CDR3 is CASSLTRGHEQFF. For the CDR3, the DNA is TGTGCCAGCAGCTTAACTAGAGGTCATGAGCAGTTCTTC.

The table lists this clonotype with a count of one. The rearrangement links TRBV3-1 to TRBJ1-2; D remains ambiguous. CDR3 size: 12 residues. Germline V gene data show CDR1 as LGHDT and CDR2 as YNNKEL (reference sequence). Trimming took 1 base from V and 6 from J, leaving 6 bases between them. The DNA of the CDR3 is TGTGCCAGCAGCCAAGTTGGGAATGGCTACACCTTC. It translates to CASSQVGNGYTF.

This chain joins TRBV28 and TRBJ1-1, with a tentative D call TRBD1 (5 bases). CDR1 is MDHEN and CDR2 is SYDVKM in the germline V gene. The length of the CDR3 is 15 residues. Trimming left V 5 bases short and J 1 base short, with 14 bases between. This CDR3 reads CASSPSQGGNTEAFF. In nucleotides, the CDR3 is TGTGCCAGCAGTCCTTCTCAGGGAGGGAACACTGAAGCTTTCTTT.

The chain employs TRBV20-1 and TRBJ2-3, with unresolved D. V shed 3 bases and J shed 2 bases, with 15 bases lying between them. CDR1 and CDR2 (germline): DFQATT, SNEGSKA (reference sequence). The CDR3 is 15 amino acids. The CDR3 region has the DNA TGCAGTGCTAGTTCGGACCGACGGGCCACAGATACGCAGTATTTT. Translated: CSASSDRRATDTQYF.

The V and J genes are TRBV29-1 and TRBJ1-1; TRBD1 matches 9 bases. CDR3 length: 15 amino acids. Trimming at V came to 6 bases and at J to 6 bases, leaving 14 bases not matched to a gene. Germline loops: CDR1 SQVTM, CDR2 ANQGSEA. The CDR3 nucleotides are TGCAGCGTCAGCCTCGGGACAGGGAGTGGGGCTGAAGCTTTCTTT. Translating gives CSVSLGTGSGAEAFF. The full variable domain, with the rest looked up from reference TRBV29-1 and TRBJ1-1, is SAVISQKPSRDICQRGTSLTIQCQVDSQVTMMFWYRQQPGQSLTLIATANQGSEATYESGFVIDKFPISRPNLTFSTLTVSNMSPEDSSIYLCSVSLGTGSGAEAFFGQGTRLTVV.

This clonotype was recorded at least ten times. The chain couples TRBV12-3 or TRBV12-4 to TRBJ2-1, with D possibly TRBD1 on 6 matching bases. The CDR3 runs 13 residues. Deletions cut 3 bases from V and 6 bases from J, with 9 bases between. This CDR3 reads CASSFGGPNEQFF. The CDR3 DNA sequence: TGTGCCAGCAGTTTTGGGGGCCCCAATGAGCAGTTCTTC.

This clonotype was seen at least ten times. The V gene is TRBV5-8, the J gene TRBJ2-7; no definite D call. Germline V gene data show CDR1 as SGHTS and CDR2 as YDEGEE. V was trimmed by 4 bases and J by 0 bases, leaving 8 bases between them. The CDR3 has 13 amino acids. For the CDR3, the DNA is TGTGCCAGCAGCCTCAGATACTCCTACGAGCAGTACTTC. Translation gives CASSLRYSYEQYF.

This clonotype was detected many times. The rearrangement links TRBV5-1 to TRBJ2-1, with unresolved D. Trimming removed 2 bases from V and 4 bases from J, with 4 bases in between. CDR3 length: 12 amino acids. Per the germline V gene, CDR1 is SGHRS and CDR2 is YFSETQ. CDR3 in amino acids: CASSFGYNEQFF. CDR3 sequence (DNA): TGCGCCAGCAGCTTTGGGTACAATGAGCAGTTCTTC.

The rearrangement uses TRBV4-3 and TRBJ2-7; TRBD2 aligns across 7 bases. J was trimmed by 3 bases and V by 2 bases; bases with no gene match: 10. Per germline, CDR1 LGHNA and CDR2 YSLEER. The CDR3 contains 16 residues. The CDR3 loop reads CASSQYRTAGIYEQYF. CDR3 in DNA: TGCGCCAGCAGCCAATACCGTACAGCGGGAATCTACGAGCAGTACTTC.

V usage is TRBV28 and J usage is TRBJ1-1; no reliable D call. This CDR3 region has 16 residues. The germline CDR1 and CDR2 sequences are MDHEN and SYDVKM. V lost 6 bases to trimming and J lost 5 bases, with 22 bases between them. The CDR3 region is CASSPYWGRERTEAFF. The CDR3 nucleotides read TGTGCCAGCAGCCCTTACTGGGGTCGAGAGAGGACTGAAGCTTTCTTT.